A selection of T cell receptor beta chains follows, all from one sample in a study of shared clonotypes between healthy human individuals. Sequenced by immunoSEQ multiplex PCR; TCRdb stores in-frame clones only, minus some. Altogether some 530,000 clones are present, 81% being singletons, with the ten largest covering roughly 13%. The material sequenced was PBMCs. The receptors here all came from a woman between 40 and 50 years old in good health. Some clones in this sample may be carry-over from other donors' samples. CDR3s include the opening cysteine and the closing phenylalanine or tryptophan. The order of the fields is V gene, D gene, clone size, J gene, CDR3 protein, CDR3 DNA. The D gene is left open where the match is weak. Clone size, where shown, is once, few, many, or a class for clones that have expanded.

TRBV4-1	-	-	TRBJ2-1	CASNRPGWGYNEQFF	TGCGCCAGCAATCGGCCAGGGTGGGGGTACAATGAGCAGTTCTTC
TRBV28	-	-	TRBJ2-7	CASSSSDSSYEQYF	TGTGCCAGCAGTTCCTCTGACTCCTCCTACGAGCAGTACTTC
TRBV11-2	TRBD1	-	TRBJ1-4	CASSQGVVNEKLFF	TGTGCCAGCAGCCAGGGGGTCGTTAATGAAAAACTGTTTTTT
TRBV28	-	-	TRBJ2-7	CASSHPSFGAVTWVYEQYF	TGTGCCAGCAGTCACCCCTCTTTCGGGGCGGTAACGTGGGTCTACGAGCAGTACTTC
TRBV6-1	TRBD2	many	TRBJ2-7	CASSERLAGPYEQYF	TGTGCCAGCAGTGAAAGGCTAGCGGGCCCCTACGAGCAGTACTTC
TRBV18	-	-	TRBJ1-1	CASSPDPLIWVTEAFF	TGTGCCAGCTCACCGGACCCCCTTATATGGGTCACTGAAGCTTTCTTT
TRBV28	-	few	TRBJ2-7	CASKAERYEQYF	TGTGCCAGCAAGGCGGAAAGATACGAGCAGTACTTC
TRBV11-1	-	-	TRBJ2-3	CASSLLRGGGDTQYF	TGTGCCAGCAGCCTTCTTAGAGGAGGGGGCGATACGCAGTATTTT
TRBV25-1	TRBD1	-	TRBJ2-7	CASMGQNYEQYF	TGTGCCAGCATGGGACAGAACTACGAGCAGTACTTC
TRBV5-6	-	-	TRBJ2-7	CASSLDRHYEQYF	TGTGCCAGCAGCTTGGACCGACACTACGAGCAGTACTTC
TRBV15	-	-	TRBJ1-3	CATSTSTVSGNTIYF	TGTGCCACCAGCACTTCGACGGTTTCTGGAAACACCATATATTTT
TRBV7-8	TRBD2	few	TRBJ2-7	CASSAPGLDVVTYEQYF	TGTGCCAGCAGCGCACCGGGACTAGACGTCGTCACCTACGAGCAGTACTTC
TRBV9	-	-	TRBJ1-2	CASSVGSGFEGYGYTF	TGTGCCAGCAGCGTAGGATCAGGGTTCGAAGGGTATGGCTACACCTTC
TRBV30	-	-	TRBJ2-2	CAWSRLNTGELFF	TGTGCCTGGAGCCGTTTGAACACCGGGGAGCTGTTTTTT
TRBV7-8	-	-	TRBJ2-5	CASSPGGSGEETQYF	TGTGCCAGCAGCCCAGGGGGGTCAGGGGAAGAGACCCAGTACTTC
TRBV29-1	TRBD2	-	TRBJ2-7	CSATSGSSYEQYF	TGCAGCGCAACTAGCGGGAGTTCCTACGAGCAGTACTTC
TRBV29-1	TRBD1	few	TRBJ2-1	CSVELGRGLNFYEQFF	TGCAGCGTTGAATTAGGCAGGGGGCTCAATTTTTATGAGCAGTTCTTC
TRBV9	TRBD1	-	TRBJ1-1	CASSARGRTEAFF	TGTGCCAGCAGCGCCAGGGGGAGGACTGAAGCTTTCTTT
TRBV18	-	-	TRBJ2-1	CASSVSGLNEKQFF	TGTGCCAGCTCAGTGTCAGGTCTCAACGAGAAGCAGTTCTTC
TRBV18	TRBD1	-	TRBJ2-5	CASSLNRGARDETQYF	TGTGCCAGCTCACTAAACAGGGGGGCTCGTGACGAGACCCAGTACTTC
TRBV6-1	-	-	TRBJ2-7	CATGTVSYEQYF	TGTGCCACTGGGACGGTCTCCTACGAGCAGTACTTC
TRBV7-8	-	-	TRBJ1-1	CASSLQKGERLMNTEAFF	TGTGCCAGCAGCTTACAAAAGGGGGAACGTTTAATGAACACTGAAGCTTTCTTT
TRBV27	-	-	TRBJ1-1	CASKWGHLTEAFF	TGTGCCAGCAAATGGGGACATTTAACTGAAGCTTTCTTT
TRBV28	-	-	TRBJ2-5	CASSFQGKRETQYF	TGTGCCAGCAGTTTTCAGGGGAAGAGGGAGACCCAGTACTTC
TRBV28	-	-	TRBJ2-2	CASSYVLGGQNTGELFF	TGTGCCAGCAGTTATGTCTTAGGGGGGCAGAACACCGGGGAGCTGTTTTTT
TRBV11-2	-	-	TRBJ2-7	CASRPDGSYEQYF	TGTGCCAGCAGGCCTGACGGCTCCTACGAGCAGTACTTC
TRBV5-7	TRBD1	-	TRBJ1-2	CASSLWGTGDSYGYTF	TGTGCCAGCAGCCTATGGGGGACAGGGGATTCCTATGGCTACACCTTC
TRBV10-3	-	-	TRBJ2-1	CAISAGGINEQFF	TGTGCCATCAGTGCGGGCGGGATCAATGAGCAGTTCTTC
TRBV6-1	-	-	TRBJ2-7	CAISESSRYYEQYF	TGTGCCATCAGTGAGTCCAGTCGCTACTACGAGCAGTACTTC
TRBV27	TRBD2	-	TRBJ2-2	CASKLAGRFANTGELFF	TGTGCCAGCAAGCTAGCGGGAAGATTCGCGAACACCGGGGAGCTGTTTTTT
TRBV12-5	-	-	TRBJ1-1	CASAEGTEAFF	TGTGCTAGTGCCGAAGGGACTGAAGCTTTCTTT
TRBV28	-	-	TRBJ2-7	CASTKQGYEQYF	TGTGCCAGCACCAAACAAGGCTACGAGCAGTACTTC
TRBV19	-	-	TRBJ2-3	CASSTSWDTYTDTQYF	TGTGCCAGTAGTACCTCCTGGGACACCTACACAGATACGCAGTATTTT
TRBV25-1	-	-	TRBJ2-3	CASATPNTDTQYF	TGTGCCAGTGCTACCCCGAACACAGATACGCAGTATTTT
TRBV18	TRBD1	-	TRBJ1-5	CASSPTGGDQPQHF	TGTGCCAGCTCACCGACAGGGGGAGATCAGCCCCAGCATTTT
TRBV5-1	-	-	TRBJ1-1	CASSPDPNTEAFF	TGCGCCAGCAGCCCAGACCCGAACACTGAAGCTTTCTTT
TRBV7-2	-	-	TRBJ1-4	CASSLARDTGEKLFF	TGTGCCAGCAGCTTAGCCCGGGACACCGGGGAAAAACTGTTTTTT
TRBV6-6	-	many	TRBJ1-1	CASSYSDDRATEAFF	TGTGCCAGCAGTTACTCAGACGACCGAGCAACTGAAGCTTTCTTT
TRBV28	-	few	TRBJ1-2	CASSLVAQDYTF	TGTGCCAGCAGTTTAGTTGCACAGGACTACACCTTC
TRBV27	-	medium-sized	TRBJ1-2	CASSWSGESGYTF	TGTGCCAGCAGTTGGTCAGGGGAGAGTGGCTACACCTTC
TRBV5-1	-	-	TRBJ2-1	CASSLFSGRRGNEQFF	TGCGCCAGCAGCTTGTTTTCGGGGAGAAGGGGCAATGAGCAGTTCTTC
TRBV7-9	-	-	TRBJ2-1	CASSLGAVGEQFF	TGTGCCAGCAGCTTAGGGGCGGTTGGTGAGCAGTTCTTC